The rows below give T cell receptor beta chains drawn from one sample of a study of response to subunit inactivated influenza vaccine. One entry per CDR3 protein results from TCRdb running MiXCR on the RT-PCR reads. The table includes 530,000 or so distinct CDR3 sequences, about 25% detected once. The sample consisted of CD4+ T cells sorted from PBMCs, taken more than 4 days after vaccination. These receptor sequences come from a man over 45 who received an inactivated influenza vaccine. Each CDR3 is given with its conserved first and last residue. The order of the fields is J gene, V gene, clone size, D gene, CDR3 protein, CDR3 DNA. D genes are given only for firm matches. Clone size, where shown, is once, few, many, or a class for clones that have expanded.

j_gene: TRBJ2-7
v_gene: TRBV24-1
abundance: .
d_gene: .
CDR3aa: CATSQDSYEQYF
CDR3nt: TGTGCCACCTCACAGGACTCCTACGAGCAGTACTTC

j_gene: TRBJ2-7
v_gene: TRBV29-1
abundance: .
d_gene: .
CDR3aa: CSVGSGEVYEQYF
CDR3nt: TGCAGCGTTGGGTCCGGGGAGGTCTACGAGCAGTACTTC

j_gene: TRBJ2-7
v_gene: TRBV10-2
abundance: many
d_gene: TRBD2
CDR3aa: CASSSQTSGRPPYEQYF
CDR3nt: TGCGCCAGCAGTTCCCAAACTAGCGGGAGGCCCCCCTACGAGCAGTACTTC

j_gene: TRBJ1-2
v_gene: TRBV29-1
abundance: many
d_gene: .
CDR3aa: CSVPVGLGYTF
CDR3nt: TGCAGCGTTCCGGTTGGGCTCGGCTACACCTTC

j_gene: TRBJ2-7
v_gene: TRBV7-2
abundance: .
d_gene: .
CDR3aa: CASSSHYQTGYEQYF
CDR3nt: TGTGCCAGCAGCTCCCACTACCAGACGGGGTACGAGCAGTACTTC

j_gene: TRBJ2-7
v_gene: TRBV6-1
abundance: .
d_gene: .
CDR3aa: CASSRAGVSYEQYF
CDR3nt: TGTGCCAGCAGCCGGGCAGGGGTATCCTACGAGCAGTACTTC

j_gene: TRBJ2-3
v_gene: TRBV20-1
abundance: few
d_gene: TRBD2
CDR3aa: CSARSNARGGSTDTQYF
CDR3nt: TGCAGTGCTAGGTCCAACGCGCGGGGGGGATCAACAGATACGCAGTATTTT

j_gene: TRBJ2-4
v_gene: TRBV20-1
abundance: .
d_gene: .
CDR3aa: CSARNEGIQYF
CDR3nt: TGCAGTGCTAGGAATGAGGGCATTCAGTACTTC

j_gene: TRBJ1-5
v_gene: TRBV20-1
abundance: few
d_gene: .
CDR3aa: CSARYSGSNQPQHF
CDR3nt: TGCAGTGCTAGGTATTCTGGGAGCAATCAGCCCCAGCATTTT

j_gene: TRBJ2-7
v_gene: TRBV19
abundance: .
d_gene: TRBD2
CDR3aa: CASTSGGLGDYEQYF
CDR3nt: TGTGCCAGTACCTCGGGGGGGCTAGGGGATTACGAGCAGTACTTC

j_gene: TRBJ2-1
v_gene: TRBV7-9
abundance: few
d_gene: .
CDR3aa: CGTLSYNEQFF
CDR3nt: TGTGGGACATTGTCCTACAATGAGCAGTTCTTC

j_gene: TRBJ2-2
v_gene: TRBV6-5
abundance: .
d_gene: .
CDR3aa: CASSYAGIGELFF
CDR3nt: TGTGCCAGCAGTTACGCAGGGATCGGGGAGCTGTTTTTT

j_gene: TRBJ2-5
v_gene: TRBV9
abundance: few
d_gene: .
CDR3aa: CASSVVTEETQYF
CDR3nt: TGTGCCAGCAGCGTAGTGACAGAAGAGACCCAGTACTTC

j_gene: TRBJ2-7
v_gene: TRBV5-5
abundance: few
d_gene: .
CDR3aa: CASSHNSEVGEQYF
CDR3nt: TGTGCCAGCAGCCATAATAGTGAGGTGGGCGAGCAGTACTTC

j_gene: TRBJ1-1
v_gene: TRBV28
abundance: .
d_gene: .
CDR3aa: CATLGQLNTEAFF
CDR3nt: TGTGCCACCCTAGGGCAGCTGAACACTGAAGCTTTCTTT

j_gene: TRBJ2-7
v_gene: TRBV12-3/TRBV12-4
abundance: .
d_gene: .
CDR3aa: CASSKRFRGEQYF
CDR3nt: TGTGCCAGCTCCAAGCGGTTCCGGGGCGAGCAGTACTTC

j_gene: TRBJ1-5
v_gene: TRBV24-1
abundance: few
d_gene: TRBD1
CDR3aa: CATSGGQVLQPQHF
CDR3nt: TGTGCCACCAGTGGTGGACAGGTGCTTCAGCCCCAGCATTTT

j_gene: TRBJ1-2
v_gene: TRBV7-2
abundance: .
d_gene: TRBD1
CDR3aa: CASIFQGGNYGYTF
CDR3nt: TGTGCCAGCATCTTCCAGGGGGGTAACTATGGCTACACCTTC

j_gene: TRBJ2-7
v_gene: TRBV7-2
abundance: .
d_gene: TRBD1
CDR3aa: CASTQNRGYEQYF
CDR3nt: TGTGCCAGCACCCAGAACAGGGGCTACGAGCAGTACTTC

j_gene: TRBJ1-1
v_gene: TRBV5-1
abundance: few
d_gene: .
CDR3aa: CASSPGTMTEAFF
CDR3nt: TGCGCCAGCAGCCCGGGGACAATGACTGAAGCTTTCTTT

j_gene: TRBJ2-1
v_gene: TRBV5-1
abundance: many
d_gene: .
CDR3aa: CASSFRPGGVKIYNEQFF
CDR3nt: TGCGCCAGCAGCTTTCGTCCGGGCGGGGTCAAAATTTACAATGAGCAGTTCTTC

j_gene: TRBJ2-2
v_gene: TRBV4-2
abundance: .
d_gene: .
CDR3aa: CASSQRGPQPANTGELFF
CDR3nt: TGTGCCAGCAGCCAAAGAGGGCCCCAACCCGCCAACACCGGGGAGCTGTTTTTT

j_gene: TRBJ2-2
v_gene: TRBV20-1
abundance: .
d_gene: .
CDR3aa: CSARRVGNTGELFF
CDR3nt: TGCAGTGCTAGAAGGGTCGGGAACACCGGGGAGCTGTTTTTT

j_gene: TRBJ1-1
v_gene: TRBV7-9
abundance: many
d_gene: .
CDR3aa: CASSEGVMNTEAFF
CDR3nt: TGTGCCAGCAGCGAGGGAGTTATGAACACTGAAGCTTTCTTT

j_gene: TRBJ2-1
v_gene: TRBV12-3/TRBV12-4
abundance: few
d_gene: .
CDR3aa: CASRSRMKQFF
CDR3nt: TGTGCCAGCCGAAGCCGCATGAAGCAGTTCTTC

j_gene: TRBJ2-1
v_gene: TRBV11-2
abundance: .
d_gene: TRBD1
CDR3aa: CASSPGQNEQFF
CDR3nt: TGTGCCAGCAGCCCGGGACAGAATGAGCAGTTCTTC

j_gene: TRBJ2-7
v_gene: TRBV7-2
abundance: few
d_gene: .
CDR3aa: CASSADSYSYEQYF
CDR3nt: TGTGCCAGCAGCGCGGACAGTTACTCCTACGAGCAGTACTTC

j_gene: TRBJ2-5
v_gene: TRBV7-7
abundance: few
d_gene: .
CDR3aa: CASSLSRTWETQYF
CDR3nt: TGTGCCAGCAGCTTATCGAGGACTTGGGAGACCCAGTACTTC

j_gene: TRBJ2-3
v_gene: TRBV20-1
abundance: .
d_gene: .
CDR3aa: CSAGGATDTQYF
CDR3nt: TGCAGTGCTGGGGGGGCCACAGATACGCAGTATTTT

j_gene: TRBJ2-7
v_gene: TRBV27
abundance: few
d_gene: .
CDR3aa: CASSLDPRYEQYF
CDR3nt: TGTGCCAGCAGTCTTGACCCCCGATATGAGCAGTACTTC

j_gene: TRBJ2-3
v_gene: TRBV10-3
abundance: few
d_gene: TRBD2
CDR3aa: CAISASSGFGGRPLTDTQYF
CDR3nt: TGTGCCATCAGCGCCTCGTCTGGTTTTGGCGGGAGGCCCCTCACAGATACGCAGTATTTT

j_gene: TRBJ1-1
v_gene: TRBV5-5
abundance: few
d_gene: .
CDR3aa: CASSLRYGSTEAFF
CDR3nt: TGTGCCAGCAGCTTACGATACGGGTCCACTGAAGCTTTCTTT

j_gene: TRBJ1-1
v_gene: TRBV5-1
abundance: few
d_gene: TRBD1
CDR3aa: CASSLAGTASTEAFF
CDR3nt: TGCGCCAGCAGCTTGGCTGGGACAGCGAGCACTGAAGCTTTCTTT

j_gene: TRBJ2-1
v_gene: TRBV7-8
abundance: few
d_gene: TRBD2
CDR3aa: CASSFVSSGINNEQFF
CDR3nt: TGTGCCAGCAGCTTTGTATCTAGCGGGATCAACAATGAGCAGTTCTTC

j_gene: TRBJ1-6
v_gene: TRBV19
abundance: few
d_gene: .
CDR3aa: CASSTSGLLGRSPLHF
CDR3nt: TGTGCCAGTAGTACTTCTGGACTGCTAGGAAGGTCACCCCTCCACTTT

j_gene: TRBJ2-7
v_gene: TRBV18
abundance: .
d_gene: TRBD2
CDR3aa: CASSPLPTQREGSYEQYF
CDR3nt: TGTGCCAGCTCACCACTGCCGACTCAGCGGGAGGGATCCTACGAGCAGTACTTC

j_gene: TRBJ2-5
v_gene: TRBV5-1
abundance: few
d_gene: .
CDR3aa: CASSFSRAGQETQYF
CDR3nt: TGCGCCAGCAGCTTTAGTCGGGCGGGGCAAGAGACCCAGTACTTC

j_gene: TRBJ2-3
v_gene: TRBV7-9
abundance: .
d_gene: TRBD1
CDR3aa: CASSKTGGLTPDTQYF
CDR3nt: TGTGCCAGCAGCAAAACAGGGGGCCTGACTCCAGATACGCAGTATTTT

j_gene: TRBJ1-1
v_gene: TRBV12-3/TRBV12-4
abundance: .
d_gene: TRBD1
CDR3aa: CASSSQRTGLAEAFF
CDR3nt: TGTGCCAGCAGTAGCCAACGGACAGGGCTTGCCGAAGCTTTCTTT

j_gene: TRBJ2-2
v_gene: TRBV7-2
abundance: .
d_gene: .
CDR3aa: CASSLAYTSGELFF
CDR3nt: TGTGCCAGCAGCTTAGCGTATACGTCCGGGGAGCTGTTTTTT

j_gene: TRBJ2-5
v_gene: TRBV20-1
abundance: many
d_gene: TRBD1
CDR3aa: CSATRTGEEKTQYF
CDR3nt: TGCAGTGCTACCCGGACAGGGGAAGAAAAGACCCAGTACTTC

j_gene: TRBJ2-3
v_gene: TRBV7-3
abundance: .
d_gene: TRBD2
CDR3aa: CASSLIGGRTDTQYF
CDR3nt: TGTGCCAGCAGCTTAATAGGCGGGAGGACAGATACGCAGTATTTT

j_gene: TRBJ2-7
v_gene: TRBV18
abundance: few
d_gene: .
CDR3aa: CASSPRPLINEQYF
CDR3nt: TGTGCCAGCTCACCCCGACCACTTATCAACGAGCAGTACTTC

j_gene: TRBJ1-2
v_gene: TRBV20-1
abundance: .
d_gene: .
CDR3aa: CIALEERNYGYTF
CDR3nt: TGCATCGCCCTCGAGGAGCGCAACTATGGCTACACCTTC

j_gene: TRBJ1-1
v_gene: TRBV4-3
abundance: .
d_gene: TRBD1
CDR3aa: CASSQYWDPAGTGIEAFF
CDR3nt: TGCGCCAGCAGCCAATACTGGGACCCTGCCGGGACAGGAATTGAAGCTTTCTTT

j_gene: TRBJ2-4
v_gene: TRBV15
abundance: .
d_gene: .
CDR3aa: CATSTRGANIQYF
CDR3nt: TGTGCCACCAGCACCCGCGGGGCAAACATTCAGTACTTC

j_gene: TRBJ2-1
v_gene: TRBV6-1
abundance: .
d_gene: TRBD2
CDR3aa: CASRPSGRTYNEQFF
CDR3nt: TGTGCCAGCAGGCCCAGCGGGAGGACCTACAATGAGCAGTTCTTC

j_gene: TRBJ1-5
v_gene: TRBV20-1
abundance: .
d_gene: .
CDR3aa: CSARGPGTPYSNQPQHF
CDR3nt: TGCAGTGCTAGAGGCCCCGGGACACCGTATAGCAATCAGCCCCAGCATTTT

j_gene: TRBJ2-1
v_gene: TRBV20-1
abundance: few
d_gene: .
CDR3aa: CSARDPGVQSYNEQFF
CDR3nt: TGCAGTGCTAGAGATCCCGGGGTTCAATCCTACAATGAGCAGTTCTTC

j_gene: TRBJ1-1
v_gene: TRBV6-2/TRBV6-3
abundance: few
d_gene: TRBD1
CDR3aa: CASSTRQGYSFPEAFF
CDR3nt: TGTGCCAGCAGTACCCGACAGGGTTACTCCTTCCCTGAAGCTTTCTTT

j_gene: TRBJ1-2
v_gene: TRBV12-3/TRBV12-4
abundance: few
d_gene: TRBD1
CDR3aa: CATRTGFRYGYTF
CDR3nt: TGTGCCACCAGGACAGGATTTCGATATGGCTACACCTTC

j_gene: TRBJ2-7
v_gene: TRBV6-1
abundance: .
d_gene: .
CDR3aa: CASSQTSDYEQYF
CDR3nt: TGTGCCAGCAGTCAAACTAGTGACTACGAGCAGTACTTC

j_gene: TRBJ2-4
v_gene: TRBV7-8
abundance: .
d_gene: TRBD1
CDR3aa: CASSGRGLDGNIQYF
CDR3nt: TGTGCCAGCAGCGGCAGGGGGCTGGATGGAAACATTCAGTACTTC